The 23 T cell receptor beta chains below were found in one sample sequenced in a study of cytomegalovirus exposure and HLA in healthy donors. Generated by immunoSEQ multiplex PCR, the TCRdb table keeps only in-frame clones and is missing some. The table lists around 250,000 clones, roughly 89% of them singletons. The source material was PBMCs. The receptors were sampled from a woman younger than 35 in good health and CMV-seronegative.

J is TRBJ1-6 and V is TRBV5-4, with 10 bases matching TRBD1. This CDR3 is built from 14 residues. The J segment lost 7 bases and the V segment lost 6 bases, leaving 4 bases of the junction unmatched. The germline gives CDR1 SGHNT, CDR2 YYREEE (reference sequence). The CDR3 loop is CASTRDRGNSPLHF. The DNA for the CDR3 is TGTGCCAGCACCCGGGACAGGGGAAATTCACCCCTCCACTTT.

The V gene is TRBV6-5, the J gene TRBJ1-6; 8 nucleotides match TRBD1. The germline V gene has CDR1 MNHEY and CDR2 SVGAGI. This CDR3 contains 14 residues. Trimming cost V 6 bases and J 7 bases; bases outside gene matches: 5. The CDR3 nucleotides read TGTGCCAGCAGCGACAGGGGCGTGAATTCACCCCTCCACTTT. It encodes CASSDRGVNSPLHF.

CDR3 residues: CATSREGQFQETQYF. CDR3 nucleotide sequence: TGTGCCACCAGCAGAGAAGGACAGTTCCAAGAGACCCAGTACTTC. The chain carries TRBV15 and TRBJ2-5, with TRBD1 as a possible D gene (6 bases). V lost 0 bases and J lost 1, with 9 bases in between. The length of the CDR3 is 15 residues. Germline V lookup: CDR1 LNHNV, CDR2 YYDKDF (reference sequence).

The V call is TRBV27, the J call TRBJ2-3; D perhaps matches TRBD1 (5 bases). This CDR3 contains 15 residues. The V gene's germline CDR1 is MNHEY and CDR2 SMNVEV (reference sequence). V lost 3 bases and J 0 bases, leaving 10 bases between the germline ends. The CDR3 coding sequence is TGTGCCAGCAGTTTTACTGACAGAAGCACAGATACGCAGTATTTT. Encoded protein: CASSFTDRSTDTQYF.

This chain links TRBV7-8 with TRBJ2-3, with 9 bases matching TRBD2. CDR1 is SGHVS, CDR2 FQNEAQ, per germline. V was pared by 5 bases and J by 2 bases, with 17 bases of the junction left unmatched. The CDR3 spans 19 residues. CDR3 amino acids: CASSPNKLRLAAYTDTQYF. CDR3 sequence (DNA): TGTGCCAGCAGCCCTAATAAACTACGACTAGCGGCTTACACAGATACGCAGTATTTT.

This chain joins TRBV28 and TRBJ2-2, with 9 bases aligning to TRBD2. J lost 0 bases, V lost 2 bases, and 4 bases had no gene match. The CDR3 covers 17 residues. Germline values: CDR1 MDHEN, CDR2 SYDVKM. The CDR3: CASSLPSGIANTGELFF. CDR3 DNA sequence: TGTGCCAGCAGTTTACCTAGCGGGATCGCGAACACCGGGGAGCTGTTTTTT.

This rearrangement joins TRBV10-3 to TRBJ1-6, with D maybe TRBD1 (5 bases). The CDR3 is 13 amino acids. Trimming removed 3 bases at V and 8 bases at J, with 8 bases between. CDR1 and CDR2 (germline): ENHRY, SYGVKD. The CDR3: CAISDLGDSPLHF. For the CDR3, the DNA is TGTGCCATCAGTGATTTAGGGGATTCACCCCTCCACTTT.

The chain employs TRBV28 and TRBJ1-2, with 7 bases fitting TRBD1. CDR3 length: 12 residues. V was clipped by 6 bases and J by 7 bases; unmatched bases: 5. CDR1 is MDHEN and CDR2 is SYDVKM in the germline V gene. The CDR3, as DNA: TGTGCCAGCAGGGCAGGGGGTGGTGGCTACACCTTC. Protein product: CASRAGGGGYTF.

CDR3 protein: CATSNSGGAGETQYF. CDR3 DNA sequence: TGTGCCACCAGCAATAGCGGGGGGGCAGGGGAGACCCAGTACTTC. The rearrangement uses TRBV15 and TRBJ2-5, with 11 nucleotides matching TRBD2. Germline CDR1 and CDR2: LNHNV and YYDKDF (reference sequence). The CDR3 totals 15 residues. V lost 4 bases and J lost 5; bases outside the gene matches: 6.

CDR3 residues: CASSEGGSHEKLFF. CDR3 in DNA: TGTGCCAGCAGTGAAGGAGGGTCTCATGAAAAACTGTTTTTT. The chain recombines TRBV6-1 with TRBJ1-4; D remains ambiguous. V was trimmed by 1 base and J by 6 bases, leaving 9 bases between them. The CDR3 consists of 14 residues. Germline V gives CDR1 MNHNS, CDR2 SASEGT.

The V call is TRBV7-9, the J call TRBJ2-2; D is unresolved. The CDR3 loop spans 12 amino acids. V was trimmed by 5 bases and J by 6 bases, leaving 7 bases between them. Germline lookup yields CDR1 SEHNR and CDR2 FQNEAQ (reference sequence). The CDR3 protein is CASSLEAGELFF. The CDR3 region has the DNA TGTGCCAGCAGCCTCGAGGCCGGGGAGCTGTTTTTT.

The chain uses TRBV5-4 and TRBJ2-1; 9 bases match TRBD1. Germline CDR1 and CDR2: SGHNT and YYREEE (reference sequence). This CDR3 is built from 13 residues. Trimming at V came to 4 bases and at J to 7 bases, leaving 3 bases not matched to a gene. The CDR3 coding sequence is TGTGCCAGCAGCAGGGACAGGGCTAATGAGCAGTTCTTC. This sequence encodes CASSRDRANEQFF.

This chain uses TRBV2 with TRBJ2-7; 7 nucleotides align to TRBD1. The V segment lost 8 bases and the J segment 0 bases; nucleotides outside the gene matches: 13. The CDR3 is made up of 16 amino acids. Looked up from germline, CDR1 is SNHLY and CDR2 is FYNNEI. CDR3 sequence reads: CASGRYGTVDSYEQYV. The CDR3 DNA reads TGTGCCAGCGGACGTTACGGGACAGTGGACTCCTACGAGCAGTACGTC.

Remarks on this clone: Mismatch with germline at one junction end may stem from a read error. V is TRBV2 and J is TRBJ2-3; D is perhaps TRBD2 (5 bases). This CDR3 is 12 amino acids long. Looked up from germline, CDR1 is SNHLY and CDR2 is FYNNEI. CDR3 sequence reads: CASSEASGWEHF. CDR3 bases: TGTGCCAGCAGTGAAGCGTCGGGGTGGGAACATTTT.

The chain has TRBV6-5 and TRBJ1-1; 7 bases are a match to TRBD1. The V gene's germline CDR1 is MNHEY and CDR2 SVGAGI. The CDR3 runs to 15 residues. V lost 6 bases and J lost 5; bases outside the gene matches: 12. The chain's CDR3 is CASSYMFGTETEAFF. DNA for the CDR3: TGTGCCAGCAGCTACATGTTTGGGACAGAAACTGAAGCTTTCTTT.

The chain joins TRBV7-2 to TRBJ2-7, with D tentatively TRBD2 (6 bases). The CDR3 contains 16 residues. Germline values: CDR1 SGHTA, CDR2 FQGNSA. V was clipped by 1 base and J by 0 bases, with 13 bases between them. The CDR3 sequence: CASSLEGTQSSYEQYF. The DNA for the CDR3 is TGTGCCAGCAGCTTAGAAGGGACTCAAAGCTCCTACGAGCAGTACTTC. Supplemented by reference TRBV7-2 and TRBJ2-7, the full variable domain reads GAGVSQSPSNKVTEKGKDVELRCDPISGHTALYWYRQSLGQGLEFLIYFQGNSAPDKSGLPSDRFSAERTGGSVSTLTIQRTQQEDSAVYLCASSLEGTQSSYEQYFGPGTRLTVT.

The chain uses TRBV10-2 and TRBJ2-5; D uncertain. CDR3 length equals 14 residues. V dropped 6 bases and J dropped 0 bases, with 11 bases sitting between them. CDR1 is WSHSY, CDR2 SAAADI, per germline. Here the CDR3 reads CASRGGSYQETQYF. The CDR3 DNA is TGCGCCAGCAGAGGCGGTTCTTACCAAGAGACCCAGTACTTC.

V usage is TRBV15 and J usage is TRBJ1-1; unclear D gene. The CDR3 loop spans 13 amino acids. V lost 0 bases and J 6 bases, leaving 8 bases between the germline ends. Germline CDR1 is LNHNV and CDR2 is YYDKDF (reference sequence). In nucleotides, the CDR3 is TGTGCCACCAGCAGAGATTACGCAGCTGAAGCTTTCTTT. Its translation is CATSRDYAAEAFF.

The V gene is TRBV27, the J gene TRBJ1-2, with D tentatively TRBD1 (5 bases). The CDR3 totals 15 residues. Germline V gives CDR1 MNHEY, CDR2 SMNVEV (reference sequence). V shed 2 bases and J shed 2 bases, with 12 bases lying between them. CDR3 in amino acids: CASSLGSGGNYGYTF. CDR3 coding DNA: TGTGCCAGCAGTTTAGGATCTGGGGGGAACTATGGCTACACCTTC.

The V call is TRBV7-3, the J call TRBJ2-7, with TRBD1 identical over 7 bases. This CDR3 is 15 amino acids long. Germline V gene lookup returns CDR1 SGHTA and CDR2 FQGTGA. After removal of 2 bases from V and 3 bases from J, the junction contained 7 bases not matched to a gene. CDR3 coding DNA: TGTGCCAGCAGCTTAGCCCCTGGACAGGACTACGAGCAGTACTTC. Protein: CASSLAPGQDYEQYF. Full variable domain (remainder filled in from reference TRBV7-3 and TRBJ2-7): GAGVSQTPSNKVTEKGKYVELRCDPISGHTALYWYRQSLGQGPEFLIYFQGTGAADDSGLPNDRFFAVRPEGSVSTLKIQRTERGDSAVYLCASSLAPGQDYEQYFGPGTRLTVT.

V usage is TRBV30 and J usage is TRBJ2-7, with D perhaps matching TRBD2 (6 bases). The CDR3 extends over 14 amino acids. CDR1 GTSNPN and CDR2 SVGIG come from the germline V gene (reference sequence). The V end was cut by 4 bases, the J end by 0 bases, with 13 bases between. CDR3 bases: TGTGCCTGGAAGGCGGGGTCGAGCTCCTACGAGCAGTACTTC. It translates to CAWKAGSSSYEQYF.

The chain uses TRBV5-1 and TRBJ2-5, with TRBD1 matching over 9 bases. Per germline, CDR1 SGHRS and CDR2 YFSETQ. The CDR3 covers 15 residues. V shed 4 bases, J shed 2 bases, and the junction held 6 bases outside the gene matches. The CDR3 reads CASSLRTGVQETQYF. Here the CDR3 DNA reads TGCGCCAGCAGCCTCAGGACAGGGGTTCAAGAGACCCAGTACTTC.

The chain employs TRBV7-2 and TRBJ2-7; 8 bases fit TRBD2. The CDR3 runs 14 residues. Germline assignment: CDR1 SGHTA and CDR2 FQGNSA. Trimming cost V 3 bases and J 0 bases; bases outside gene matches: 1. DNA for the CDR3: TGTGCCAGCAGCTTTAGCGGGGACTCCTACGAGCAGTACTTC. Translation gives CASSFSGDSYEQYF. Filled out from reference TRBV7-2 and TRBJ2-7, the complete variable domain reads GAGVSQSPSNKVTEKGKDVELRCDPISGHTALYWYRQSLGQGLEFLIYFQGNSAPDKSGLPSDRFSAERTGGSVSTLTIQRTQQEDSAVYLCASSFSGDSYEQYFGPGTRLTVT.